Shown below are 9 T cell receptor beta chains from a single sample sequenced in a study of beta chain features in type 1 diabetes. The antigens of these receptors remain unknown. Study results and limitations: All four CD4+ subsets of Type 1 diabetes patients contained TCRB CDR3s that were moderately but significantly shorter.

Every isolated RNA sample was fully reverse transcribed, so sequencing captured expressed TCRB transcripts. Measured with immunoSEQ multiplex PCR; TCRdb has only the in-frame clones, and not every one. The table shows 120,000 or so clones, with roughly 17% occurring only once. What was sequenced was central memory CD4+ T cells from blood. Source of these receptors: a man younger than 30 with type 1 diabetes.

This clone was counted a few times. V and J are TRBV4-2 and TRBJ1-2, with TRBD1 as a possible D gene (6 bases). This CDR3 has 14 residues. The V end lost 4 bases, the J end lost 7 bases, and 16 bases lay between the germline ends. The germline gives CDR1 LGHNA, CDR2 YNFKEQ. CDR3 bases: TGTGCCAGCAGCCTGGCGGGGGCTTCTCGTGGCTACACCTTC. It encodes CASSLAGASRGYTF.

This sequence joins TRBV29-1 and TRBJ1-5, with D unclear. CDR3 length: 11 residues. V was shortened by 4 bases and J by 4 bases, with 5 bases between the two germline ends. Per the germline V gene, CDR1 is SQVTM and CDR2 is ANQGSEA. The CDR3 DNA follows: TGCAGCGTTGGGGAGAATCAGCCCCAGCATTTT. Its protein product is CSVGENQPQHF.

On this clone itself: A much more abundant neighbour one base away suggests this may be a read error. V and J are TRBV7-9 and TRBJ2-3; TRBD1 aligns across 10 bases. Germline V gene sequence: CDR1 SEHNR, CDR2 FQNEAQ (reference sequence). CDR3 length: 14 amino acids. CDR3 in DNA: TGTGCCAACAGCATCGACAGGGGGCAGGATACGCAGTATTTT. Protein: CANSIDRGQDTQYF.

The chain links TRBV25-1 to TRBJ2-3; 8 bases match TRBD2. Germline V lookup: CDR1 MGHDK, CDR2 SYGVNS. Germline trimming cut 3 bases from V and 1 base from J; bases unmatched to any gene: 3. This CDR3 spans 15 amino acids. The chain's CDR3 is CASSDQRGRTDTQYF. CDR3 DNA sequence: TGTGCCAGCAGTGATCAGCGGGGGCGCACAGATACGCAGTATTTT.

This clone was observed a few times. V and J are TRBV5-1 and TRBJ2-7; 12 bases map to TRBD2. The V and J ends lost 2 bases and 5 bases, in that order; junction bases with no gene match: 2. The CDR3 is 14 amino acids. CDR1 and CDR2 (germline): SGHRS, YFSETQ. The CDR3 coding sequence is TGCGCCAGCAGCTTCCTAGCGGGAGGGAACGAGCAGTACTTC. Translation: CASSFLAGGNEQYF.

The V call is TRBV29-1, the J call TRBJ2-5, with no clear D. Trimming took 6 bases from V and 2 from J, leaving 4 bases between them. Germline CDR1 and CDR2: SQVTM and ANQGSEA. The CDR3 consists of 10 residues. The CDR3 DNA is TGCAGCGTGGCACAAGAGACCCAGTACTTC. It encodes CSVAQETQYF.

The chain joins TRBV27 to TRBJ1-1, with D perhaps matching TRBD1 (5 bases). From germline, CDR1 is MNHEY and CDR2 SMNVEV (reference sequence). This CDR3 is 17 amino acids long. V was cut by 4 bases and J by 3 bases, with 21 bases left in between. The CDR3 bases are TGTGCCAGCAGTTCGCAACCGGGTCGCGGGGCCCACACTGAAGCTTTCTTT. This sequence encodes CASSSQPGRGAHTEAFF.

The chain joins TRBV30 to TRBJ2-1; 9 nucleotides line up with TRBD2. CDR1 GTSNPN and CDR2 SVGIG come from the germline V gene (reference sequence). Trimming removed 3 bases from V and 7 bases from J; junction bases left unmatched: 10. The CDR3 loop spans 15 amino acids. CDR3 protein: CAWRVGGAGGNEQFF. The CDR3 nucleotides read TGTGCCTGGAGGGTAGGCGGGGCGGGAGGGAATGAGCAGTTCTTC.

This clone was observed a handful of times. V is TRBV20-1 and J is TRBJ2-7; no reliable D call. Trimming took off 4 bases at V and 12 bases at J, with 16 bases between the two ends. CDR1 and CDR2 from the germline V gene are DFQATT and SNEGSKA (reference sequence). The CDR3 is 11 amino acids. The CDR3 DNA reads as TGCAGTGCTAAGGACCGAGGTCTTGTGTACTTC. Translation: CSAKDRGLVYF.